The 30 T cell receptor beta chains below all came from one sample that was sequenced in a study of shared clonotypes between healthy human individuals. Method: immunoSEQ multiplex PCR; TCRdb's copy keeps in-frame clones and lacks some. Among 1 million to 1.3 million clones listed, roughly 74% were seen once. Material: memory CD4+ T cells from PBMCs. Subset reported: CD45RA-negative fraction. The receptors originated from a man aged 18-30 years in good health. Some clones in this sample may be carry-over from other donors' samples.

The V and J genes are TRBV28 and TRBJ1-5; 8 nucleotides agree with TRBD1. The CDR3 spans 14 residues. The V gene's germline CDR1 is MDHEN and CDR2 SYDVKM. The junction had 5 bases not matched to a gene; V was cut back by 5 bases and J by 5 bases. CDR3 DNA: TGTGCCAGCAGTCTACGACAGGGGTATCAGCCCCAGCATTTT. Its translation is CASSLRQGYQPQHF.

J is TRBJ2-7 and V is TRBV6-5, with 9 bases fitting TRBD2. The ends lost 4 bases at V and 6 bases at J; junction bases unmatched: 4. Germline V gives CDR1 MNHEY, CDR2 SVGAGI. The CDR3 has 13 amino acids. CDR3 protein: CASSWGLAGEQYF. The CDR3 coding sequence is TGTGCCAGCAGTTGGGGACTAGCAGGCGAGCAGTACTTC.

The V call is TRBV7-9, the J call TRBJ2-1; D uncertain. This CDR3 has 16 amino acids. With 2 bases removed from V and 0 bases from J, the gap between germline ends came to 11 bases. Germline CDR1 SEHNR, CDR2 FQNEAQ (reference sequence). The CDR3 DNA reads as TGTGCCAGCAGCTTATACGGGCTGAGCTCCTACAATGAGCAGTTCTTC. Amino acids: CASSLYGLSSYNEQFF. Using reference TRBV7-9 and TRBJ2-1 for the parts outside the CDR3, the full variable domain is DTGVSQNPRHKITKRGQNVTFRCDPISEHNRLYWYRQTLGQGPEFLTYFQNEAQLEKSRLLSDRFSAERPKGSFSTLEIQRTEQGDSAMYLCASSLYGLSSYNEQFFGPGTRLTVL.

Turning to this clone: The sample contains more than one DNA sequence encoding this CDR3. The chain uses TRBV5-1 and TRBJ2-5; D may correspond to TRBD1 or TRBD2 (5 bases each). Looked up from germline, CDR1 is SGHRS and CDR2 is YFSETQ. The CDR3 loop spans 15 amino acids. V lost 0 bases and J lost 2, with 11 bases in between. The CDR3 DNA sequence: TGCGCCAGCAGCTTGGAGTGGGGGTTACAAGAGACCCAGTACTTC. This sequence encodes CASSLEWGLQETQYF. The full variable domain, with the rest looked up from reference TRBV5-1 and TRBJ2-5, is KAGVTQTPRYLIKTRGQQVTLSCSPISGHRSVSWYQQTPGQGLQFLFEYFSETQRNKGNFPGRFSGRQFSNSRSEMNVSTLELGDSALYLCASSLEWGLQETQYFGPGTRLLVL.

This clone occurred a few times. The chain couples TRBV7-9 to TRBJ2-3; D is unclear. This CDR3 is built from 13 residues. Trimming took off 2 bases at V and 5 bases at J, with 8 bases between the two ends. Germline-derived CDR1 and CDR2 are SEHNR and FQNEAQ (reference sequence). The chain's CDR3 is CASSLLTGDTQYF. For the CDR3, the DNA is TGTGCCAGCAGCTTACTCACGGGAGATACGCAGTATTTT.

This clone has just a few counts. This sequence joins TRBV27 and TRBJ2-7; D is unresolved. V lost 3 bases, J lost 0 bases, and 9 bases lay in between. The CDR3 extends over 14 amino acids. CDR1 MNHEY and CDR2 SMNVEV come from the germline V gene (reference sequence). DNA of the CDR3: TGTGCCAGCAGTTTTCGCCGCGACTCCTACGAGCAGTACTTC. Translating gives CASSFRRDSYEQYF.

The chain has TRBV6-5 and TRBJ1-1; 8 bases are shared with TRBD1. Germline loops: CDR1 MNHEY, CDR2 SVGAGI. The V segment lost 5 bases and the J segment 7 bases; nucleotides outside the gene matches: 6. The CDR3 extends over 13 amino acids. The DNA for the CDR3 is TGTGCCAGCAGTAACCCCGGGACAGGTGAAGCTTTCTTT. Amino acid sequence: CASSNPGTGEAFF.

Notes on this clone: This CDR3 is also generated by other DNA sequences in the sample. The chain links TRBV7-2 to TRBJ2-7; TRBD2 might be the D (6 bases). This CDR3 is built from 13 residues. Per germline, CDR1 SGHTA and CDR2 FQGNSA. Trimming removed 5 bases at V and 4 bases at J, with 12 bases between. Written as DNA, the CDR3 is TGTGCCAGCAGCCCTTCCGGGAGTTACGAGCAGTACTTC. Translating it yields CASSPSGSYEQYF.

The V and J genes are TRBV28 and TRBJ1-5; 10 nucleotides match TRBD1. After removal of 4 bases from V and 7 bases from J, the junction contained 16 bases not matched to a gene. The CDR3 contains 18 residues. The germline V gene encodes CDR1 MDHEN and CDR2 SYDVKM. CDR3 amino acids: CASSYGERQGAAGQPQHF. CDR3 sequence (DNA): TGTGCCAGCAGTTACGGCGAAAGACAGGGGGCGGCGGGCCAGCCCCAGCATTTT.

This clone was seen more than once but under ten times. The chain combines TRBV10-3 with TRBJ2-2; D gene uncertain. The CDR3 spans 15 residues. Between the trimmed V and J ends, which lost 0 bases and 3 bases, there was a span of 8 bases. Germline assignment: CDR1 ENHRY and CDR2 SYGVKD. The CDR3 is CAISESRSHTGELFF. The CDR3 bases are TGTGCCATCAGTGAGTCGCGGAGTCACACCGGGGAGCTGTTTTTT.

CDR3 sequence (DNA): TGTGCCAGCAGGCCCCGGGGGGGAAACACTGAAGCTTTCTTT. Residues: CASRPRGGNTEAFF. V gene TRBV2 combines with J gene TRBJ1-1; tentatively, D is TRBD1 (5 bases). Per the germline V gene, CDR1 is SNHLY and CDR2 is FYNNEI. This CDR3 contains 14 residues. V lost 6 bases to trimming and J lost 2 bases, with 13 bases between them. Complete variable domain (other parts from reference TRBV2 and TRBJ1-1): EPEVTQTPSHQVTQMGQEVILRCVPISNHLYFYWYRQILGQKVEFLVSFYNNEISEKSEIFDDQFSVERPDGSNFTLKIRSTKLEDSAMYFCASRPRGGNTEAFFGQGTRLTVV.

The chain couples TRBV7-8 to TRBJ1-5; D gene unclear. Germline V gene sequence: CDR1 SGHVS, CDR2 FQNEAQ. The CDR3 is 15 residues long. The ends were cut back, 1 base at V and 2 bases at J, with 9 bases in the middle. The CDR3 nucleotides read TGTGCCAGCAGCTTAGTGGGGAACGGCAATCAGCCCCAGCATTTT. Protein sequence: CASSLVGNGNQPQHF.

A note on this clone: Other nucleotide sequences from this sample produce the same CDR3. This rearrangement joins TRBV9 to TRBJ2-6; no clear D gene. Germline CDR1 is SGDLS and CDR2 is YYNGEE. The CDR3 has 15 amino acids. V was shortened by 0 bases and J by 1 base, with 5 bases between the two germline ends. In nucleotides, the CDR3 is TGTGCCAGCAGCGTAGCCGGTTCTGGGGCCAACGTCCTGACTTTC. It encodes CASSVAGSGANVLTF. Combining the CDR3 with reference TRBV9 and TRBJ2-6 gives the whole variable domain DSGVTQTPKHLITATGQRVTLRCSPRSGDLSVYWYQQSLDQGLQFLIQYYNGEERAKGNILERFSAQQFPDLHSELNLSSLELGDSALYFCASSVAGSGANVLTFGAGSRLTVL.

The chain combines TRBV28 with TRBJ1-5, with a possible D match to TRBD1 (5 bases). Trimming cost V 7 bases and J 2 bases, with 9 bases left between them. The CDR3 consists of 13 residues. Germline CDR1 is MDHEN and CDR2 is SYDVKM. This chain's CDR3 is CASKPGGNQPQHF. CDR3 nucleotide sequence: TGTGCCAGCAAACCGGGGGGCAATCAGCCCCAGCATTTT.

The CDR3 DNA sequence: TGTGCCATCAGTTCACCTGGTAGTCGCGGGAGTCTCTACGAGCAGTACTTC. This sequence encodes CAISSPGSRGSLYEQYF. This chain connects TRBV10-3 to TRBJ2-7; 7 nucleotides line up with TRBD2. The ends lost 5 bases at V and 3 bases at J; junction bases unmatched: 16. Germline loops: CDR1 ENHRY, CDR2 SYGVKD. The CDR3 runs to 17 residues.

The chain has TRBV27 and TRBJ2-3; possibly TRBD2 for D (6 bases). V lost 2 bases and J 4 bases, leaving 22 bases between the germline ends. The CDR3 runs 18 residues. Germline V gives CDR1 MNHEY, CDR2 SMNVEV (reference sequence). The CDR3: CASSLKGLRSQRADTQYF. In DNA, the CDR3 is TGTGCCAGCAGTTTAAAGGGACTCAGATCCCAGAGGGCAGATACGCAGTATTTT.

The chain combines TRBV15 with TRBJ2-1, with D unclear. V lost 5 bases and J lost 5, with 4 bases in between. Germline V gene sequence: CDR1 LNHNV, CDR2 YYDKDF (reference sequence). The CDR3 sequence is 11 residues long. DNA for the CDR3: TGTGCCACCAGCGAGAACAATGAGCAGTTCTTC. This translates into CATSENNEQFF.

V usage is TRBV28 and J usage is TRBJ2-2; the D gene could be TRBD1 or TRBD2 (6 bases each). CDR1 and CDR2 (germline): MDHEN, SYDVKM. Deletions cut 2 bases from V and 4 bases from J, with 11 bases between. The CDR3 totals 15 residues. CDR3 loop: CASSLGGGGTGELFF. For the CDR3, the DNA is TGTGCCAGCAGTTTAGGCGGAGGGGGCACCGGGGAGCTGTTTTTT. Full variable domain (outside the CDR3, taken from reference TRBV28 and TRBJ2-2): DVKVTQSSRYLVKRTGEKVFLECVQDMDHENMFWYRQDPGLGLRLIYFSYDVKMKEKGDIPEGYSVSREKKERFSLILESASTNQTSMYLCASSLGGGGTGELFFGEGSRLTVL.

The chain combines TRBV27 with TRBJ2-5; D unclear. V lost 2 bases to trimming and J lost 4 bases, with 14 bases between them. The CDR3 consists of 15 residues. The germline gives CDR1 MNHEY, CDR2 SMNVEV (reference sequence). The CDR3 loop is CASSLRVNFGETQYF. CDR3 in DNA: TGTGCCAGCAGTTTAAGGGTTAACTTCGGAGAGACCCAGTACTTC.

CDR3: CAITQIERTEAFF. The CDR3 region has the DNA TGTGCCATCACCCAGATCGAGCGCACTGAAGCTTTCTTT. V usage is TRBV10-3 and J usage is TRBJ1-1; no clear D. The CDR3 is 13 amino acids. V gave up 7 bases and J gave up 4 bases, with 13 bases separating them. Germline V lookup: CDR1 ENHRY, CDR2 SYGVKD.

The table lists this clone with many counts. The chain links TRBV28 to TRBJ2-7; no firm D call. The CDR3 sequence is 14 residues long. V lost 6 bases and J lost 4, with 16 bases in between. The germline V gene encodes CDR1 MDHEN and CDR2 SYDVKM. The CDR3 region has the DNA TGTGCCAGCAGCTCCGGGTCTACGAGGTACGAGCAGTACTTC. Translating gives CASSSGSTRYEQYF.

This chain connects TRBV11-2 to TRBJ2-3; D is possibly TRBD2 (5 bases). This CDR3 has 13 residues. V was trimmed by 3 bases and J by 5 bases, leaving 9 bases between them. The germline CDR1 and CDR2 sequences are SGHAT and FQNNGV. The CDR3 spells CASSFGEGDTQYF. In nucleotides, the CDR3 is TGTGCCAGCAGCTTCGGAGAGGGAGATACGCAGTATTTT.

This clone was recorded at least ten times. CDR3 bases: TGTGCCAGCAGCACACTAACGGGGGGCTATGGCTACACCTTC. Its translation: CASSTLTGGYGYTF. This sequence joins TRBV6-5 and TRBJ1-2; D is perhaps TRBD1 (5 bases). This CDR3 has 14 residues. V shed 6 bases and J shed 4 bases, with 15 bases lying between them. Germline V gene lookup returns CDR1 MNHEY and CDR2 SVGAGI.

The CDR3 coding sequence is TGTGCCAGCAGCCCCGGGACAGGGTTTTCGACCGGGGAGCTGTTTTTT. This sequence encodes CASSPGTGFSTGELFF. The rearrangement uses TRBV11-2 and TRBJ2-2, with TRBD1 identical over 9 bases. V shed 5 bases and J 5 bases; nucleotides not matched to a gene: 9. CDR3 length equals 16 residues. The germline V gene has CDR1 SGHAT and CDR2 FQNNGV.

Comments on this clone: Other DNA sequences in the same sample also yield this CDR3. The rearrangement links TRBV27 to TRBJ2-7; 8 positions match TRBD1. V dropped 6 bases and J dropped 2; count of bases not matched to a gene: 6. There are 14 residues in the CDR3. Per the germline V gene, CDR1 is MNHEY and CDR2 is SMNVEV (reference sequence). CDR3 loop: CASSRDRGPYEQYF. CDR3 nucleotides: TGTGCCAGCAGCCGCGACAGGGGTCCCTACGAGCAGTACTTC.

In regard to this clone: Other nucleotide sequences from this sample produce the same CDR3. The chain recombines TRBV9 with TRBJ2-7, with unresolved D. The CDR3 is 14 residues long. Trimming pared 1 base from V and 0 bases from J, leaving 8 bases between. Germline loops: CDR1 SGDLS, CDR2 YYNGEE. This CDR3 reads CASSVTAASYEQYF. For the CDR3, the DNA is TGTGCCAGCAGCGTAACTGCAGCCTCCTACGAGCAGTACTTC.

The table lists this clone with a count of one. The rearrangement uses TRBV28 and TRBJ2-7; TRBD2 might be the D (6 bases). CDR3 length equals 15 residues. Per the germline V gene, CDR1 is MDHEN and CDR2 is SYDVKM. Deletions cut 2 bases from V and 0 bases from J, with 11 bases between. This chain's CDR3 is CASSLGGISSYEQYF. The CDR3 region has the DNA TGTGCCAGCAGTTTAGGCGGGATTAGCTCCTACGAGCAGTACTTC.

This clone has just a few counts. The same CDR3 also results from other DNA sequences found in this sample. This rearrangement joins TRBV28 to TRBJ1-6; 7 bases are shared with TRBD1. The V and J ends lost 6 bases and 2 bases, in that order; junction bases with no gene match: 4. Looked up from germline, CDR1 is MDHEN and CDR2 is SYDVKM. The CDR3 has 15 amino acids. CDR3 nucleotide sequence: TGTGCCAGCAGGCCACAGGGGACCTATAATTCACCCCTCCACTTT. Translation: CASRPQGTYNSPLHF.

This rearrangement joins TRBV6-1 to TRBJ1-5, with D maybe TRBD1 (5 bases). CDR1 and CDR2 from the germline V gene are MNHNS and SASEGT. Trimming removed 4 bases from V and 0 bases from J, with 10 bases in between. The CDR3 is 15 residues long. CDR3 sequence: CASSGRQSSNQPQHF. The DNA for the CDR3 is TGTGCCAGCAGTGGACGACAGAGTAGCAATCAGCCCCAGCATTTT.

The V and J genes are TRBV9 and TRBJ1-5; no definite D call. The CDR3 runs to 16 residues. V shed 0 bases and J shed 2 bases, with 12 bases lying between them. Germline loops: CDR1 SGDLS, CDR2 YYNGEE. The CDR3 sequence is CASSVAAGEGNQPQHF. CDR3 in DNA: TGTGCCAGCAGCGTAGCGGCGGGTGAGGGCAATCAGCCCCAGCATTTT.